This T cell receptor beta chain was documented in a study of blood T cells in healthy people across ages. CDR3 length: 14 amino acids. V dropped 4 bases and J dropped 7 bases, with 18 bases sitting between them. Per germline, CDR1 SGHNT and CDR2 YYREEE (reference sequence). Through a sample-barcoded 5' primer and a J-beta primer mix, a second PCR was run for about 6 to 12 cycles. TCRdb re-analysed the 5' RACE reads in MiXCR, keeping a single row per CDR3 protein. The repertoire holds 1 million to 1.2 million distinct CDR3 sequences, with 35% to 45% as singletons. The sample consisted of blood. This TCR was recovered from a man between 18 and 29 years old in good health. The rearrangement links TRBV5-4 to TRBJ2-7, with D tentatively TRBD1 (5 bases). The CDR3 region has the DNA TGTGCCAGCAGCCCAGGGATGACCTACAATGAGCAGTACTTC. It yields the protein CASSPGMTYNEQYF.